The rows below give T cell receptor beta chains drawn from one sample of a study of early T cells in non-severe SARS-CoV-2 infection. TCRdb fed the 5' RACE reads into MiXCR, producing one record per CDR3 protein. The data contain approximately 69,000 distinct CDR3 sequences, over 9.5% of them singletons. Sample: whole blood. These receptors all come from an adult who was a healthcare worker with PCR-confirmed SARS-CoV-2 infection or an uninfected control (not recorded which). Both conserved end residues are part of each CDR3.

V gene	J gene	CDR3 protein
TRBV11-2	TRBJ2-3	CASSLERGFTDTQYF
TRBV15	TRBJ2-7	CATSRGGQGANHEQYF
TRBV3-1	TRBJ1-5	CASSQSGGPGQPQHF
TRBV7-9	TRBJ2-3	CASSLGQGQDTQYF
TRBV12-5	TRBJ2-6	CASREWSALSGANVLTF
TRBV3-1	TRBJ2-3	CASSQAHPLILAGSTDTQYF
TRBV6-1	TRBJ2-5	CASSEQGGGGAETQYF
TRBV29-1	TRBJ2-1	CSTRRGLAGSYNEQFF
TRBV3-1	TRBJ2-7	CASSQYYEQYF
TRBV25-1	TRBJ2-5	CASSEQDGKETQYF
TRBV11-3	TRBJ2-2	CASSFSQLYTGELFF
TRBV9	TRBJ1-1	CASSAGQLLNTEAFF
TRBV2	TRBJ1-6	CASGLRSNNSPLHF
TRBV7-6	TRBJ2-1	CASSLAAGGPFEQFF
TRBV10-3	TRBJ2-2	CAISETGELFF
TRBV12-3/TRBV12-4	TRBJ2-2	CASSSSNTGELFF
TRBV7-9	TRBJ2-3	CASSLLGTDTQYF
TRBV7-7	TRBJ2-5	CASSLVPGGETQYF
TRBV4-1	TRBJ2-5	CASSQGLVETQYF
TRBV11-2	TRBJ1-2	CASSHSPNYGYTF
TRBV9	TRBJ2-1	CASSPRGSGVDEQFF
TRBV15	TRBJ1-3	CATSKPGLESSGNTIYF
TRBV27	TRBJ2-5	CASRRSYREEETLYF
TRBV21-1	TRBJ2-7	CASRPGQHYEQYF
TRBV7-2	TRBJ2-7	CASSFGLYAQYF
TRBV6-1	TRBJ1-4	CASTTGGGEKLFF
TRBV18	TRBJ1-2	CASSPPVVSGYTF
TRBV19	TRBJ2-2	CATGRATNTGELFF
TRBV12-3/TRBV12-4	TRBJ1-3	CASTVSGNTIYF
TRBV18	TRBJ1-6	CASSRGGANSPLHF
TRBV18	TRBJ2-1	CASSPKASQKENEQFF
TRBV5-1	TRBJ2-6	CASSSGQGTSGANVLTF
TRBV6-2/TRBV6-3	TRBJ1-5	CASSYRGGPQHF
TRBV20-1	TRBJ2-3	CSAQLGPGTDTQYF
TRBV5-1	TRBJ2-7	CASRLAQGVSYEQYF
TRBV29-1	TRBJ2-3	CSEGRDTDTQYF
TRBV2	TRBJ2-7	CASSETPNRAVKYF
TRBV11-2	TRBJ2-3	CASSYFQQGTSTDTQYF
TRBV20-1	TRBJ2-7	CSARVAGGRGEQYF
TRBV24-1	TRBJ2-3	CATSDLSSYTDTQYF
TRBV20-1	TRBJ2-1	CSARDLAGYNEQFF